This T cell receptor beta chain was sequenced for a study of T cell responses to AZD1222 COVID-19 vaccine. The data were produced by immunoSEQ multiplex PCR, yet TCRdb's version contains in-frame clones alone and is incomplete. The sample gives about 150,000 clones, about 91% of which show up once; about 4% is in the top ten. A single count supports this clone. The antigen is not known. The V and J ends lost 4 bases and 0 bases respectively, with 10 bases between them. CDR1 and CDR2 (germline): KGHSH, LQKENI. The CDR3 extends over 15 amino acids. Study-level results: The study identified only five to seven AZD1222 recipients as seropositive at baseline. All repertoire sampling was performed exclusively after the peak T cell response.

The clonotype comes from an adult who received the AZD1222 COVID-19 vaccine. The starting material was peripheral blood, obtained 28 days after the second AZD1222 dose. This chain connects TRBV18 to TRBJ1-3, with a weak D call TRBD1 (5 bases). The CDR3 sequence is CASSLKGSSGNTIYF. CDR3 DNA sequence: TGTGCCAGCTCACTTAAGGGGTCCTCTGGAAACACCATATATTTT.